This T cell receptor beta chain was recorded in a study of beta chain features in type 1 diabetes. Overall study context: Examination covered fewer than 110 million sorted cells spanning all samples.

cDNA synthesis used the whole RNA isolate, giving expressed TCRB sequences. Only in-frame clones appear in the TCRdb table, and some are missing; sequencing was by immunoSEQ multiplex PCR. The table shows 40,000 to 45,000 clones, with around 49% occurring only once. The CDR3 extends over 14 amino acids. The germline V gene encodes CDR1 MGHRA and CDR2 YSYEKL. Trimming shortened V by 3 bases and J by 1 base, and 9 bases separated the two germline ends. This clone has more than one count but fewer than ten. Its specificity is not known. General study findings and limits: TCRB CDR3s were moderately but significantly shorter in Type 1 diabetes patients in all four CD4+ subsets. A greater similarity of naive, central memory and Treg TCRB repertoires was seen among patients than among healthy donors. Shorter templates may be favored by PCR, equally so in patients and controls.

Sequenced input: central memory CD4+ T cells from blood. The sequence came from a woman in her late teens or twenties in good health. This chain connects TRBV4-1 to TRBJ1-1; no clear D. The CDR3 sequence: CASSHEGENTEAFF. The CDR3 DNA follows: TGCGCCAGCAGCCATGAGGGCGAGAACACTGAAGCTTTCTTT.